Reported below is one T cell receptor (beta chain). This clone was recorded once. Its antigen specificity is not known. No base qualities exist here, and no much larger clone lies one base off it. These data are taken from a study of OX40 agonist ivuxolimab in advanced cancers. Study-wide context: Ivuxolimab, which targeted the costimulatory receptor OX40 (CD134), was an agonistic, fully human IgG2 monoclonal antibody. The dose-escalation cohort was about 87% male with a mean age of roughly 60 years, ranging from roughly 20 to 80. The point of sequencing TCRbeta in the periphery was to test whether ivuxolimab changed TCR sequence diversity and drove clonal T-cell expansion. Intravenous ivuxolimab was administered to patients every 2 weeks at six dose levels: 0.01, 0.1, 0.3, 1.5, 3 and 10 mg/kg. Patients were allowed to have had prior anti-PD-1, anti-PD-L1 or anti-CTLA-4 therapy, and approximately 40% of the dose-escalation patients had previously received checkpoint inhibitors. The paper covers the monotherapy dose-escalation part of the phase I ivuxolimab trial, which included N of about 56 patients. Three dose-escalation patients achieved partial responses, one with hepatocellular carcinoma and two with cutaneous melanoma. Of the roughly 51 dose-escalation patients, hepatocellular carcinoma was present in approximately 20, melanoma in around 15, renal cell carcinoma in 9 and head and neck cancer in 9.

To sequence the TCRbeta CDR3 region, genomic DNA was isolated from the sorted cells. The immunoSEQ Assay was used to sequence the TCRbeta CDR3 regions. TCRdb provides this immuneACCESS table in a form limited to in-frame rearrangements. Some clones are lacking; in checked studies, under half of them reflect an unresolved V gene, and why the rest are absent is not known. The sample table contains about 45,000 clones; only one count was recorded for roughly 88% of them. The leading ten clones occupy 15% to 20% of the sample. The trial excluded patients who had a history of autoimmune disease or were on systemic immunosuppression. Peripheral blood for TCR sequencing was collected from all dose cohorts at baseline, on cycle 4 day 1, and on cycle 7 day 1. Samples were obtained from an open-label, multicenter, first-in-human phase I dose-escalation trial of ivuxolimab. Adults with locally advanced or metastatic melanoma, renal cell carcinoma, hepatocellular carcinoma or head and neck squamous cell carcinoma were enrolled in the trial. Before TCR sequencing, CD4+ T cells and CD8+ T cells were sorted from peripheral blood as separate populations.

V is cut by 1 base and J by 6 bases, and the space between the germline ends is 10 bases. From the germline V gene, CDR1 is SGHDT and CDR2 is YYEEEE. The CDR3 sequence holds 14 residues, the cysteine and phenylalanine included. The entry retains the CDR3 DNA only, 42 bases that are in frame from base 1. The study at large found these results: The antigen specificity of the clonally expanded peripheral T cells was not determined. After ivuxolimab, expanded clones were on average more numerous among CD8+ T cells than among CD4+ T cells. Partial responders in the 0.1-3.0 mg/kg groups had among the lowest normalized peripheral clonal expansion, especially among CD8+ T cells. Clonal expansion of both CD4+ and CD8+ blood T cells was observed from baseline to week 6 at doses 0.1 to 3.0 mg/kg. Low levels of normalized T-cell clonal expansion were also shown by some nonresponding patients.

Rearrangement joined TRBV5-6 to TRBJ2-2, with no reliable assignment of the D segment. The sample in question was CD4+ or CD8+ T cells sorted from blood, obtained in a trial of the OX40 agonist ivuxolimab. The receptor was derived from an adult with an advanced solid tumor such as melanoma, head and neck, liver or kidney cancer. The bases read TGTGCCAGCAGCTTGATTGGTAGTGCCGGGGAGCTGTTTTTT. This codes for CASSLIGSAGELFF.